These 11 T cell receptor beta chains were all obtained from the same sample, sequenced in a study of T cell changes during pregnancy in multiple sclerosis (dated by TCRdb to the late 2010s). The method was the immunoSEQ multiplex PCR assay. The source is immuneACCESS, and TCRdb retained only in-frame sequences with V and J called. Part of the clones is not carried over; for the studies checked, unresolved V genes explain less than half of this, and the remainder is unexplained. Recorded for this sample are under 40,000 clones; 70% to 90% of them occurred a single time. The ten top clones hold about 0.57% of the sample. The sequencing here drew on CD4+ T cells from peripheral blood mononuclear cells, taken before pregnancy. The source is a female donor with multiple sclerosis, enrolled in a pregnancy study.

The chain recombines TRBV28 with TRBJ1-1; 7 positions match TRBD1. Germline assignment: CDR1 MDHEN and CDR2 SYDVKM. Unmatched junction bases numbered 8, after V lost 4 bases and J lost 6 bases. The CDR3 length is 14 residues. DNA for the CDR3: TGTGCCAGCAGTTCCCCCACAGGGGTTCCTGAAGCTTTCTTT. This encodes CASSSPTGVPEAFF.

J is TRBJ2-1 and V is TRBV2; no clear D gene. V dropped 9 bases and J dropped 10 bases, with 16 bases sitting between them. Germline CDR1 is SNHLY and CDR2 is FYNNEI. CDR3 length: 12 residues. The CDR3: CASKAGFGEQFF. The CDR3 coding sequence is TGTGCCAGTAAAGCTGGGTTCGGGGAGCAGTTCTTC.

This rearrangement joins TRBV9 to TRBJ2-1, with 8 bases that match TRBD1. The ends lost 0 bases at V and 7 bases at J; junction bases unmatched: 9. In germline, CDR1 is SGDLS, CDR2 YYNGEE. The length of the CDR3 is 16 residues. CDR3 protein: CASSVDPGRGRNEQFF. In DNA form, the CDR3 reads TGTGCCAGCAGCGTAGACCCTGGCAGGGGGCGGAATGAGCAGTTCTTC. Based on the CDR3 plus reference TRBV9 and TRBJ2-1, the full variable domain is DSGVTQTPKHLITATGQRVTLRCSPRSGDLSVYWYQQSLDQGLQFLIQYYNGEERAKGNILERFSAQQFPDLHSELNLSSLELGDSALYFCASSVDPGRGRNEQFFGPGTRLTVL.

This chain links TRBV6-6 with TRBJ2-7, with a weak D call TRBD2 (5 bases). The CDR3 runs to 13 residues. V shed 10 bases and J shed 4 bases, with 17 bases lying between them. The V gene's germline CDR1 is MNHNY and CDR2 SVGAGI (reference sequence). The CDR3, as DNA: TGTGCCACTAAGGGAGCCCCCCTGTACGAGCAGTACTTC. Protein: CATKGAPLYEQYF.

J is TRBJ2-1 and V is TRBV5-8; 7 bases are a match to TRBD1. The CDR3 runs to 17 residues. V trimming: 0 bases; J trimming: 6 bases; junction bases outside the gene matches: 12. Germline V gene data show CDR1 as SGHTS and CDR2 as YDEGEE. The CDR3 nucleotides read TGTGCCAGCAGCTTGGGGACAGGTCAAGGAGGAAGCAATGAGCAGTTCTTC. Its translation is CASSLGTGQGGSNEQFF.

This chain joins TRBV28 and TRBJ1-1; TRBD1 matches 11 bases. V was pared by 6 bases and J by 9 bases, with 12 bases of the junction left unmatched. This CDR3 is built from 15 residues. Germline-derived CDR1 and CDR2 are MDHEN and SYDVKM. CDR3 in amino acids: CASSPPGTGGRKAFF. CDR3 DNA sequence: TGTGCCAGCAGCCCTCCCGGGACAGGGGGTAGGAAAGCTTTCTTT.

The chain has TRBV7-8 and TRBJ2-2; D uncertain. Trimming removed 5 bases from V and 3 bases from J, with 13 bases in between. The CDR3 totals 15 residues. The germline gives CDR1 SGHVS, CDR2 FQNEAQ. The CDR3 DNA reads TGTGCCAGCAGCCCAGCCAGGCTGGACACCGGGGAGCTGTTTTTT. This gives the protein CASSPARLDTGELFF.

The V call is TRBV27, the J call TRBJ2-7; TRBD1 matches at 10 bases. This CDR3 has 14 amino acids. With 6 bases clipped from V and 1 base from J, the junction kept 3 bases outside the gene matches. Germline lookup yields CDR1 MNHEY and CDR2 SMNVEV (reference sequence). In nucleotides, the CDR3 is TGTGCCAGCAGACGGACAGGGGGGTCCTACGAGCAGTACTTC. It codes for CASRRTGGSYEQYF.

This clone occurred once. The gene calls are TRBV5-8 and TRBJ1-1; TRBD1 is a possible D gene (6 bases). The CDR3 is made up of 15 amino acids. Germline-derived CDR1 and CDR2 are SGHTS and YDEGEE. The V end lost 0 bases, the J end lost 0 bases, and 9 bases lay between the germline ends. The CDR3 nucleotides read TGTGCCAGCAGCTTGGAGTACAGGGTGAACACTGAAGCTTTCTTT. Amino acids: CASSLEYRVNTEAFF.

This chain joins TRBV19 and TRBJ1-1; D is unresolved. Germline V lookup: CDR1 LNHDA, CDR2 SQIVND (reference sequence). This CDR3 spans 14 amino acids. V dropped 3 bases and J dropped 3 bases, with 11 bases sitting between them. CDR3 DNA sequence: TGTGCCAGTAGTATTATCGACCGGGACACTGAAGCTTTCTTT. Translating it yields CASSIIDRDTEAFF.

V is TRBV7-9 and J is TRBJ1-2, with D perhaps matching TRBD1 (5 bases). The V end was cut by 8 bases, the J end by 3 bases, with 10 bases between. The V gene's germline CDR1 is SEHNR and CDR2 FQNEAQ (reference sequence). The CDR3 has 12 amino acids. CDR3 bases: TGTGCCAGCTCTTGGGGGGACTATGGCTACACCTTC. It is translated as CASSWGDYGYTF.